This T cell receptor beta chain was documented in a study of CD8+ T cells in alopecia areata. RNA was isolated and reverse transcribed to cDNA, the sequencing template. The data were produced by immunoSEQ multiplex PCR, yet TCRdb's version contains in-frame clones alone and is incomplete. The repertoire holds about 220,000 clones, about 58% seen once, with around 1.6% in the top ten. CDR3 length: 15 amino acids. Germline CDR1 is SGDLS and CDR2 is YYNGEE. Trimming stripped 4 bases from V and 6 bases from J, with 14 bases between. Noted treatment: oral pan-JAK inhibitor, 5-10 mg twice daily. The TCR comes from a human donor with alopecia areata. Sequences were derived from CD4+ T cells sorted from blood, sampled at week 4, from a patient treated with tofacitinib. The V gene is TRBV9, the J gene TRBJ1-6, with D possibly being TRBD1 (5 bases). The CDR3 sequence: CASSSSWDANSPLHF. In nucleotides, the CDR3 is TGTGCCAGCAGCTCCTCCTGGGACGCTAATTCACCCCTCCACTTT.